This TCR beta chain is drawn from a study of blood T cell repertoires in COVID-19. Study in general: Samples of COVID-19 (acute and convalescent) were obtained from the United States, Italy and Spain. Sources were T cells, B-cell-depleted T cells, or PBMCs; the material itself was cDNA or gDNA.

In the study's own analysis: Researchers report that nucleated cell counts were estimated from reference gene primer amplification. Here immunoSEQ multiplex PCR was the method, and the copy in TCRdb shows in-frame clones only, minus some. That table supplies the V and J calls and clone size; D and trimming were determined from the DNA. The sample gives roughly 90,000 clones, around 87% of which show up once; 1.1% is in the top ten. CDR3 length: 14 residues. CDR1 is LNHDA and CDR2 is SQIVND in the germline V gene (reference sequence). Trimming removed 5 bases from V and 7 bases from J; junction bases left unmatched: 3.

The sample taken for sequencing was peripheral blood. The chain joins TRBV19 to TRBJ2-1; 12 nucleotides line up with TRBD2. This TCR was sampled from a human donor in a cohort sampled during active COVID-19. CDR3 in amino acids: CASSLAGGENEQFF. The DNA for the CDR3 is TGTGCCAGTAGTCTAGCGGGAGGGGAGAATGAGCAGTTCTTC.